These 7 T cell receptor beta chains came from one sample sequenced in a study of metastatic and nonmetastatic thyroid tumors. Treatment of any kind had been given to no patient before thyroid surgery. TCRdb used MiXCR to call clones anew from the PCR reads. Found here are 53,000 or so clones, approximately 20% of them singletons; the top ten hold more than 3.5%. The material sequenced was blood. The receptor source for this set is a female donor with papillary thyroid cancer or a benign thyroid nodule (not recorded which). Some clones in this sample may be carry-over from other donors' samples.

Many counts were recorded for this clone. The chain couples TRBV28 to TRBJ1-1; D is unclear. The CDR3 runs 14 residues. V lost 2 bases to trimming and J lost 1 base, with 8 bases between them. Germline assignment: CDR1 MDHEN and CDR2 SYDVKM. CDR3: CASSLVLQNTEAFF. CDR3 coding DNA: TGTGCCAGCAGTTTAGTGCTACAGAACACTGAAGCTTTCTTT.

The rearrangement links TRBV11-1 to TRBJ2-2, with D possibly matching TRBD1 (6 bases). CDR3 length equals 17 residues. The germline gives CDR1 SGHAT, CDR2 FQDESV (reference sequence). Trimming left V 5 bases short and J 6 bases short, with 22 bases between. The CDR3 sequence is CASSLADDRPGAGELFF. The CDR3 DNA follows: TGTGCCAGCAGCCTGGCAGACGACAGGCCGGGCGCCGGGGAGCTGTTTTTT.

Ten or more counts support this clone. The chain carries TRBV6-1 and TRBJ1-5; TRBD1 is a possible D gene (6 bases). This CDR3 spans 14 amino acids. CDR1 is MNHNS and CDR2 is SASEGT in the germline V gene. Trimming left V 8 bases short and J 5 bases short, with 16 bases between. The DNA for the CDR3 is TGTGCCAGCTTTGGAGGGGGTCGAGATCAGCCCCAGCATTTT. It yields the protein CASFGGGRDQPQHF.

About this clone: This CDR3 is missing its conserved last phenylalanine or tryptophan, likely due to a read error. The rearrangement uses TRBV11-2 and TRBJ2-5; TRBD2 is a possible D gene (6 bases). V was shortened by 5 bases and J by 4 bases, with 14 bases between the two germline ends. Germline V CDR1 and CDR2: SGHAT, FQNNGV. The CDR3 spans 14 residues. CDR3: CASSPGRAVETQYS. The CDR3, as DNA: TGTGCCAGCAGCCCCGGGAGAGCGGTAGAGACCCAGTACTCC.

Many counts were recorded for this clone. The V and J genes are TRBV5-1 and TRBJ2-3; TRBD2 agrees at 10 bases. Germline CDR1 SGHRS, CDR2 YFSETQ. The CDR3 length is 14 residues. V trimming: 7 bases; J trimming: 2 bases; junction bases outside the gene matches: 4. Written as DNA, the CDR3 is TGCGCCAGCTCGAGCGGGAGGGCCACAGATACGCAGTATTTT. It is translated as CASSSGRATDTQYF.

The sample holds many counts of this clone. J is TRBJ2-5 and V is TRBV2; 7 bases match TRBD2. The CDR3 covers 15 residues. The junction had 12 bases not matched to a gene; V was cut back by 7 bases and J by 4 bases. Germline lookup yields CDR1 SNHLY and CDR2 FYNNEI. CDR3 in amino acids: CASKGRASGLETQYF. CDR3 bases: TGTGCCAGCAAAGGGAGGGCTAGCGGCCTAGAGACCCAGTACTTC.

Many counts were recorded for this clone. The chain couples TRBV30 to TRBJ1-2, with D maybe TRBD1 (5 bases). The CDR3 runs to 14 residues. V lost 2 bases to trimming and J lost 8 bases, with 18 bases between them. In germline, CDR1 is GTSNPN, CDR2 SVGIG (reference sequence). CDR3 amino acids: CAWSPPGTWGGYTF. The CDR3 bases are TGTGCCTGGAGTCCCCCCGGGACCTGGGGAGGCTACACCTTC.